The clone carrying this T cell receptor (beta chain) was counted ten times or more. Its antigen is still unknown. The data were taken from a study of T-cell reconstitution after alpha-beta-depleted transplantation in children. Study observations and caveats: One year after transplant, T-cell counts and diversity came mostly from newly produced T cells. The study reportedly traced alpha-beta T cells about two months after transplant to several hundred expanded graft clones.

It was with unique molecular identifiers that the TCRbeta library was prepared. TCRdb itself ran the PCR reads through MiXCR, one entry per CDR3 protein. In the table there are fewer than 700,000 distinct CDR3 sequences, approximately 22% of which are singletons. CDR3 length: 14 amino acids. Germline V CDR1 and CDR2: SQVTM, ANQGSEA. V gave up 8 bases and J gave up 1 base, with 17 bases separating them. The V call is TRBV29-1, the J call TRBJ1-1, with unresolved D. Sequences were derived from PBMCs, mostly from graft donor cells, sampled 360 days after TCRalphabeta/CD19-depleted stem cell transplant. This clonotype was sampled from a boy in the first two years of life who had a stem cell transplant for acute myeloid leukemia, so the T cells may come from the graft donor. The CDR3 DNA sequence: TGCAGCCCTTTGAGTAGGTCGGAGAACACTGAAGCTTTCTTT. It specifies CSPLSRSENTEAFF.